The 13 T cell receptor beta chains below all came from one sample that was sequenced in a study of blood T cell repertoires in COVID-19. Clones were read by immunoSEQ multiplex PCR, and TCRdb kept only the in-frame ones, dropping some. The table records 15,000 to 18,000 clones, 85% to 90% of them present only once. The sample taken for sequencing was peripheral blood. Every receptor here comes from a man between 60 and 70 years old with acute or convalescent COVID-19.

The chain employs TRBV15 and TRBJ1-3, with D perhaps TRBD1 (6 bases). V shed 5 bases and J shed 3 bases, with 8 bases lying between them. There are 13 residues in the CDR3. CDR1 and CDR2 from the germline V gene are LNHNV and YYDKDF (reference sequence). CDR3 coding DNA: TGTGCCACCAGCCGCAGGGGTGGAAACACCATATATTTT. Encoded protein: CATSRRGGNTIYF.

The rearrangement uses TRBV3-1 (or the pseudogene TRBV3-2) and TRBJ2-7, with TRBD1 matching over 11 bases. This CDR3 is 15 amino acids long. The V gene end was trimmed by 1 base and the J gene end by 4 bases; junction bases not matched to a gene: 3. Germline CDR1 LGHDT, CDR2 YNNKEL (reference sequence). The CDR3 sequence is CASSQAGTGGYEQYF. DNA of the CDR3: TGTGCCAGCAGCCAAGCCGGGACAGGGGGATACGAGCAGTACTTC.

V and J are TRBV19 and TRBJ2-1; TRBD2 matches 11 bases. Germline V gene sequence: CDR1 LNHDA, CDR2 SQIVND (reference sequence). V trimming: 7 bases; J trimming: 5 bases; junction bases outside the gene matches: 7. CDR3 length: 15 amino acids. CDR3 amino acids: CASTLSGGADNEQFF. The CDR3 DNA reads TGTGCCAGTACACTTAGCGGGGGGGCCGACAATGAGCAGTTCTTC.

The table lists this clone with a count of one. The J gene is TRBJ2-3, the V gene TRBV14; 10 nucleotides align to TRBD2. J was trimmed by 5 bases and V by 0 bases; bases with no gene match: 11. The length of the CDR3 is 18 residues. Germline values: CDR1 SGHDN, CDR2 FVKESK. The CDR3 DNA follows: TGTGCCAGCAGCCAAGATTCCCCGCTAGCGGGGGAGGGAGATACGCAGTATTTT. It encodes CASSQDSPLAGEGDTQYF.

J is TRBJ2-1 and V is TRBV5-1; 7 bases are a match to TRBD2. The CDR3 runs to 15 residues. Germline CDR1 is SGHRS and CDR2 is YFSETQ. With V trimmed by 4 bases and J by 10 bases, 14 bases remained unmatched. CDR3 nucleotides: TGCGCCAGCAGCACGCAGCGGGGAGGGCCAAGGGAGCAGTTCTTC. Protein: CASSTQRGGPREQFF.

The J gene is TRBJ2-1, the V gene TRBV27, with 7 bases lining up with TRBD1. J gave up 3 bases and V 7 bases, and 9 bases lay outside the gene matches. This CDR3 has 15 amino acids. Germline lookup yields CDR1 MNHEY and CDR2 SMNVEV (reference sequence). Written as DNA, the CDR3 is TGTGCCAGCATACCCCAGGGGGTAAACTACAATGAGCAGTTCTTC. Encoded protein: CASIPQGVNYNEQFF.

This chain links TRBV7-2 with TRBJ2-3; D perhaps matches TRBD1 (5 bases). The CDR3 totals 14 residues. V was shortened by 3 bases and J by 1 base, with 8 bases between the two germline ends. Germline V gives CDR1 SGHTA, CDR2 FQGNSA. In DNA form, the CDR3 reads TGTGCCAGCAGCTTTCAAGGGGGCACAGATACGCAGTATTTT. This codes for CASSFQGGTDTQYF.

V gene TRBV12-2 combines with J gene TRBJ2-7; the table calls TRBD1, which could not be checked here. TRBV12-2 is termed a pseudogene. The CDR3 extends over 16 amino acids. The CDR3 region is CASRNQKQGDKYEQYF. CDR3 in DNA: TGTGCAAGTCGCAACCAAAAACAGGGAGATAAGTACGAGCAGTACTTC.

In its sample, this clone was seen once. The chain links TRBV5-1 to TRBJ1-6; TRBD1 agrees at 8 bases. The CDR3 spans 15 residues. Germline lookup yields CDR1 SGHRS and CDR2 YFSETQ. The junction had 3 bases not matched to a gene; V was cut back by 0 bases and J by 7 bases. The CDR3 region is CASSLGDRLNSPLHF. The CDR3 nucleotides read TGCGCCAGCAGCTTGGGGGACAGGTTAAATTCACCCCTCCACTTT. Filled out from reference TRBV5-1 and TRBJ1-6, the complete variable domain reads KAGVTQTPRYLIKTRGQQVTLSCSPISGHRSVSWYQQTPGQGLQFLFEYFSETQRNKGNFPGRFSGRQFSNSRSEMNVSTLELGDSALYLCASSLGDRLNSPLHFGNGTRLTVT.

By share, this clone ranks as large. The CDR3 spells CASSQEDPLGLAGGELFF. The CDR3 DNA sequence: TGTGCCAGCAGCCAGGAAGATCCCCTTGGACTAGCGGGAGGGGAGCTGTTTTTT. This rearrangement joins TRBV4-2 to TRBJ2-2, with 12 positions matching TRBD2. Looked up from germline, CDR1 is LGHNA and CDR2 is YNFKEQ. CDR3 length: 18 residues. J was trimmed by 8 bases and V by 3 bases; bases with no gene match: 13.

The V call is TRBV3-1 (or the pseudogene TRBV3-2), the J call TRBJ2-1, with D perhaps matching TRBD2 (6 bases). The CDR3 sequence is 20 residues long. From germline, CDR1 is LGHDT and CDR2 YNNKEL (reference sequence). The V end was cut by 3 bases, the J end by 5 bases, with 29 bases between. The CDR3 region is CASSHRDRSGSQTGHNEQFF. CDR3 nucleotide sequence: TGTGCCAGCAGCCACCGAGACCGGTCCGGGAGTCAAACTGGCCACAATGAGCAGTTCTTC.

The V gene is TRBV29-1, the J gene TRBJ2-3; 7 bases are a match to TRBD2. The CDR3 loop spans 13 amino acids. The V gene's germline CDR1 is SQVTM and CDR2 ANQGSEA. After removal of 2 bases from V and 3 bases from J, the junction contained 2 bases not matched to a gene. For the CDR3, the DNA is TGCAGCGTTGAACTAGCGGAAACAGATACGCAGTATTTT. Protein: CSVELAETDTQYF.

This clone has only one observation. The J gene is TRBJ2-4, the V gene TRBV28; D unclear. The CDR3 spans 12 residues. Per germline, CDR1 MDHEN and CDR2 SYDVKM. V shed 9 bases and J shed 5 bases, with 11 bases lying between them. This CDR3 is CASTKTQNIQYF. The CDR3 nucleotides are TGTGCCAGTACGAAAACTCAAAACATTCAGTACTTC.